The rows below give T cell receptor beta chains drawn from one sample of a study of human T cells and chemical hapten exposure. TCRdb re-derived calls from the reads in MiXCR, one entry per CDR3 protein. The sample consists of around 120,000 distinct CDR3 sequences, more than 8.5% of them appearing once. Sequenced material: whole blood. These receptors were obtained from a human donor in good health. Some clones in this sample may be carry-over from other donors' samples. Each CDR3 is given with its conserved first and last residue. Fields, in order: V gene, clone size, D gene, J gene, CDR3 protein. D genes are given only for firm matches. Size is stated for part of the rows, as once, few or many counts, or as a class when the clone is expanded.

>TRBV12-3/TRBV12-4|few|-|TRBJ2-1
CASRPGYNEQFF
>TRBV9|-|-|TRBJ2-7
CASSVAGVNTYEQYF
>TRBV27|-|-|TRBJ2-2
CASSLNVDTGELFF
>TRBV29-1|few|-|TRBJ1-3
CSVAGHDAGNTIYF
>TRBV27|-|TRBD2|TRBJ2-2
CASSLASGNSGELFF
>TRBV27|few|-|TRBJ1-2
CASSAGQKNYGYTF
>TRBV12-3/TRBV12-4|-|TRBD2|TRBJ2-5
CASSYTAGLAEETQYF
>TRBV10-3|few|-|TRBJ2-7
CAISESVTYEQYF
>TRBV29-1|-|-|TRBJ2-7
CSVEGSSSYEQYF
>TRBV28|many|-|TRBJ1-3
CASRPGGVAGNTIYF
>TRBV11-2|few|-|TRBJ2-7
CASTLGGDEQYF
>TRBV5-1|few|-|TRBJ2-5
CASSLVSSGVERETQYF
>TRBV6-2/TRBV6-3|few|-|TRBJ2-1
CASNLRERSSYNEQFF
>TRBV7-8|-|TRBD2|TRBJ2-4
CASSLAPRLAGVGYKNIQYF
>TRBV5-1|-|-|TRBJ2-2
CASSIDSGELFF
>TRBV29-1|few|TRBD1|TRBJ2-3
CSVQGQGYADTQYF
>TRBV4-3|-|TRBD1|TRBJ2-7
CASSQGRQGYEQYF
>TRBV5-4|-|TRBD1|TRBJ2-7
CASSRDRGTYEQYF
>TRBV12-3/TRBV12-4|-|-|TRBJ2-3
CASSTSTGRRTDTQYF
>TRBV9|-|TRBD1|TRBJ1-6
CASSEDRDNSPLHF
>TRBV6-1|many|-|TRBJ2-1
CASSEWGRKGGIDNEQFF
>TRBV5-1|-|TRBD1|TRBJ2-5
CASSPGTGTEETQYF
>TRBV5-6|-|-|TRBJ1-1
CASSLSPRGGQVEAFF
>TRBV7-9|many|-|TRBJ2-3
CASSSLLTTGFSPDTQYF
>TRBV4-2|few|TRBD1|TRBJ1-6
CASSRDREESPLHF
>TRBV5-4|many|-|TRBJ2-2
CASSRQGPATGELFF
>TRBV29-1|few|-|TRBJ2-4
CSAELAKNIQYF
>TRBV20-1|few|-|TRBJ1-2
CSAHPPGSYGYTF
>TRBV7-2|few|TRBD1|TRBJ1-2
CASTLQGDRGGYTF
>TRBV29-1|few|TRBD2|TRBJ2-5
CSVERKPGTSGRVETQYF
>TRBV2|many|TRBD2|TRBJ2-1
CASSAASGGYNEQFF
>TRBV5-6|few|-|TRBJ2-5
CASSPPHLGNQETQYF
>TRBV6-6|-|TRBD1|TRBJ2-1
CASSRQGNEQFF
>TRBV7-9|-|TRBD1|TRBJ1-1
CASSLVSGTGGMNTEAFF
>TRBV11-2|-|-|TRBJ2-7
CASSLAGISDEQYF
>TRBV27|many|TRBD1|TRBJ2-7
CASSLPGQQSYEQYF
>TRBV12-3/TRBV12-4|many|-|TRBJ2-7
CASSFGPIYEQYF
>TRBV18|-|-|TRBJ2-7
CASSPQQGRGEQYF
>TRBV5-6|-|TRBD1|TRBJ2-6
CASSRGRVDGANVLTF
>TRBV15|few|-|TRBJ2-7
CATSSLLNYEQYF
>TRBV5-6|-|-|TRBJ2-1
CASSLRVLSSYNEQFF
>TRBV29-1|-|-|TRBJ2-2
CSVATSNTGELFF
>TRBV6-5|many|-|TRBJ2-7
CASSTSYEQYF
>TRBV12-3/TRBV12-4|many|TRBD2|TRBJ2-3
CASRYSGASTDTQYF
>TRBV5-1|many|-|TRBJ2-1
CASSLDGSLNEQFF
>TRBV20-1|-|TRBD2|TRBJ2-1
CSLSAGDGNEQFF
>TRBV4-3|few|-|TRBJ2-2
CASSQETVAGELFF
>TRBV12-5|few|-|TRBJ2-5
CASGLGVPVWETQYF
>TRBV6-6|-|TRBD2|TRBJ2-1
CASSYWTRNNEQFF
>TRBV10-3|-|-|TRBJ1-2
CAIPDTTGAELNNGYTF
>TRBV20-1|many|-|TRBJ2-1
CSASRTYNEQFF
>TRBV11-2|many|TRBD1|TRBJ2-2
CASSSSGTGGTGELFF
>TRBV19|-|-|TRBJ1-5
CASSILEGSLNQPQHF
>TRBV7-9|-|-|TRBJ1-2
CASSPYEQESYGYTF
>TRBV4-3|many|TRBD1|TRBJ2-7
CASSNTPRGPGEQYF